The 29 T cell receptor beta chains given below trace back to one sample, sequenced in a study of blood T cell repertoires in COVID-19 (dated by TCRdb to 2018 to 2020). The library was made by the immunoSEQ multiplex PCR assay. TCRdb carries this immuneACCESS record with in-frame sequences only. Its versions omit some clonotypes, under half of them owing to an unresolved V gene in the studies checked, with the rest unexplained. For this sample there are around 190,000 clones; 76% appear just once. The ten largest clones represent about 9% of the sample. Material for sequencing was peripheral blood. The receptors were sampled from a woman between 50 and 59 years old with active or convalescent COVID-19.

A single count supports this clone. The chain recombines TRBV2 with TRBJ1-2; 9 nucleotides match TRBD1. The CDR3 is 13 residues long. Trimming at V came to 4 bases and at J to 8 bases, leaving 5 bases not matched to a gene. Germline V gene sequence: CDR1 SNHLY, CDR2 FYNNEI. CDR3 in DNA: TGTGCCAGCAGTGCTCGGACAGGGGAAGGCTACACCTTC. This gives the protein CASSARTGEGYTF.

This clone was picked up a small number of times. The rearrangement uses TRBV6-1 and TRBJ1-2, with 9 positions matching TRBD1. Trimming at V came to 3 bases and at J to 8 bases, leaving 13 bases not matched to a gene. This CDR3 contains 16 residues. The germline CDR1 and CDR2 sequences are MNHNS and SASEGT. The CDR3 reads CASSDVPGQGAGGYTF. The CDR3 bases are TGTGCCAGCAGTGATGTCCCGGGACAGGGAGCAGGCGGCTACACCTTC.

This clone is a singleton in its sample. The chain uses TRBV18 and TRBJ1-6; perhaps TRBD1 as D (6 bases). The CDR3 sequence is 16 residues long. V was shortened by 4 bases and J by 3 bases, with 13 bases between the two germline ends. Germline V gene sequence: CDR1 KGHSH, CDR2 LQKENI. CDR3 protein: CASSLTTGNYNSPLHF. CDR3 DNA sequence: TGTGCCAGCTCACTCACAACAGGGAACTATAATTCACCCCTCCACTTT.

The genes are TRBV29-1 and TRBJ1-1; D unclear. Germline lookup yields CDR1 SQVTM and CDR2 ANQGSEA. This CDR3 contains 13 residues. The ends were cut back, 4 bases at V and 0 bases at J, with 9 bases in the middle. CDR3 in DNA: TGCAGCGTTGTGGGCCAGCTGAACACTGAAGCTTTCTTT. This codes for CSVVGQLNTEAFF.

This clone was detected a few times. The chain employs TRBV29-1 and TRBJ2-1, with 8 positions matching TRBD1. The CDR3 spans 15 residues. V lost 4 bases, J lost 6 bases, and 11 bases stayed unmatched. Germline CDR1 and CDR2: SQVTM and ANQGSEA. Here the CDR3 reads CSVVGVDRESNEQFF. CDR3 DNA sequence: TGCAGCGTTGTTGGGGTGGACAGGGAGAGCAATGAGCAGTTCTTC.

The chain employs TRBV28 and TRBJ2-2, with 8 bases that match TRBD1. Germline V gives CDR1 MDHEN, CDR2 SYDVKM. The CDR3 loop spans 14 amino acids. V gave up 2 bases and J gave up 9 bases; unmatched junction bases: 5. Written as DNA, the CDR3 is TGTGCCAGCAGTTTAATCCAGGGGGCCAGGGAGCTGTTTTTT. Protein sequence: CASSLIQGARELFF.

The CDR3 is CATSTPGVVRSSYEQYF. For the CDR3, the DNA is TGTGCCACCAGCACCCCGGGGGTGGTCAGGAGCTCCTACGAGCAGTACTTC. The gene calls are TRBV15 and TRBJ2-7; D might be TRBD2 (6 bases). CDR1 and CDR2 from the germline V gene are LNHNV and YYDKDF (reference sequence). CDR3 length equals 17 residues. Trimming shortened V by 4 bases and J by 0 bases, and 19 bases separated the two germline ends. Using reference TRBV15 and TRBJ2-7 for the parts outside the CDR3, the full variable domain is DAMVIQNPRYQVTQFGKPVTLSCSQTLNHNVMYWYQQKSSQAPKLLFHYYDKDFNNEADTPDNFQSRRPNTSFCFLDIRSPGLGDTAMYLCATSTPGVVRSSYEQYFGPGTRLTVT.

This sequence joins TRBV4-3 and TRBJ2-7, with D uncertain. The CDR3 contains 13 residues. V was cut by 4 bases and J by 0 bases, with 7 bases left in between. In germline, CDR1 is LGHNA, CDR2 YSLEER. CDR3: CASSLQVSYEQYF. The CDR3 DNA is TGCGCCAGCAGCCTACAAGTCTCCTACGAGCAGTACTTC.

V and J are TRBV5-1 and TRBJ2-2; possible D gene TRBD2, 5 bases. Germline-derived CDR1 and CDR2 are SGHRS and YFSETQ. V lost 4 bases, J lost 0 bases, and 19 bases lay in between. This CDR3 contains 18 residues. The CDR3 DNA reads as TGCGCCAGCAGCCGCCTTACGGGAACTTACGCGAACACCGGGGAGCTGTTTTTT. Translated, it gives CASSRLTGTYANTGELFF.

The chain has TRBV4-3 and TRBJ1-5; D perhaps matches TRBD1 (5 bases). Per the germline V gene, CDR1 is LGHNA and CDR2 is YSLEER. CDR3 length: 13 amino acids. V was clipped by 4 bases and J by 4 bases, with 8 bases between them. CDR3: CASSPRQNQPQHF. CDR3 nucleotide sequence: TGCGCCAGCAGCCCCCGACAGAATCAGCCCCAGCATTTT.

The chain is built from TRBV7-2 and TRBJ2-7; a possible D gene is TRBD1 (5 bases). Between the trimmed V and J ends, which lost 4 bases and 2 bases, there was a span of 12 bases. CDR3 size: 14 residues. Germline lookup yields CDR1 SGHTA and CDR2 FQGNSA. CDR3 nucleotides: TGTGCCAGCAGCTACAACACAGGAACCTACGAGCAGTACTTC. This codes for CASSYNTGTYEQYF.

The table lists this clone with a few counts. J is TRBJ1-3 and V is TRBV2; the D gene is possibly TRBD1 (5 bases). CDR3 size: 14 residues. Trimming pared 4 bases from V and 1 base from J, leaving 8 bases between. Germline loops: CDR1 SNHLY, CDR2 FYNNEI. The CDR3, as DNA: TGTGCCAGCAGTGTGGGGGGTTCTGGAAACACCATATATTTT. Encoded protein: CASSVGGSGNTIYF.

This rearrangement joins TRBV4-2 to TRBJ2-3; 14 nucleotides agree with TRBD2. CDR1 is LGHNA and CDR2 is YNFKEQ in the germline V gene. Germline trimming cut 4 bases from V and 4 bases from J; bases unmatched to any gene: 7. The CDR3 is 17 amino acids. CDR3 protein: CASSPRTSGGSADTQYF. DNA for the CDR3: TGTGCCAGCAGCCCCCGGACTAGCGGGGGGTCGGCAGATACGCAGTATTTT.

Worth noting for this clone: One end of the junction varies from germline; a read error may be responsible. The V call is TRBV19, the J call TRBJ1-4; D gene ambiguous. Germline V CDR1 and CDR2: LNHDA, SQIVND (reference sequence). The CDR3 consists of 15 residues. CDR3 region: CASSLDPGNSEKLFF. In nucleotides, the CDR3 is TGTGCCAGTAGTCTAGACCCCGGGAATAGTGAAAAACTGTTTTTT.

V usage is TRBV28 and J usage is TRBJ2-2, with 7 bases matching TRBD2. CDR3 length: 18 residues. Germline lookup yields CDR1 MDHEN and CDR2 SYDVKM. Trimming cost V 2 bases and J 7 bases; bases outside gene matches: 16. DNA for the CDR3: TGTGCCAGCAGTTTACGGCCCCCCTCTAGCGGCAAGGGCGGGGAGCTGTTTTTT. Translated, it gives CASSLRPPSSGKGGELFF.

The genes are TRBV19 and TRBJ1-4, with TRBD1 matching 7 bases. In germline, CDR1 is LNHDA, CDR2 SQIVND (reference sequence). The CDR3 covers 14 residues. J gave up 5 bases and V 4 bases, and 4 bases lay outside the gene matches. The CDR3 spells CASSTGQRNEKLFF. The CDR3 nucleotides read TGTGCCAGTAGTACGGGACAGCGGAATGAAAAACTGTTTTTT.

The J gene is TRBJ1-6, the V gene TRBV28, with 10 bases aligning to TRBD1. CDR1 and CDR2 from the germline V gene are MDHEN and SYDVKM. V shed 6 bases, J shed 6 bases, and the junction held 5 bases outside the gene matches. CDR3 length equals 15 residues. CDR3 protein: CASRVRDRGNSPLHF. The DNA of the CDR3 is TGTGCCAGCAGGGTCCGGGACAGGGGTAATTCACCCCTCCACTTT.

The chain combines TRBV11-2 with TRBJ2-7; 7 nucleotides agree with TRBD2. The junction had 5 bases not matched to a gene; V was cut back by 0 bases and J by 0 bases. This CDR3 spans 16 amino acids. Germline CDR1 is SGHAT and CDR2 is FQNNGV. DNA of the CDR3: TGTGCCAGCAGCTTAGATCTAGGGGAGGGCTCCTACGAGCAGTACTTC. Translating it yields CASSLDLGEGSYEQYF.

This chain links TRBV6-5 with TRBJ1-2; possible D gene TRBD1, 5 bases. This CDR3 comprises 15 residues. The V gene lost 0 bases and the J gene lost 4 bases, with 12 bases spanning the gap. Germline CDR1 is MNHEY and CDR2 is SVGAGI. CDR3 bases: TGTGCCAGCAGTTACTCGGGGGAGGTGAGCTATGGCTACACCTTC. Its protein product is CASSYSGEVSYGYTF.

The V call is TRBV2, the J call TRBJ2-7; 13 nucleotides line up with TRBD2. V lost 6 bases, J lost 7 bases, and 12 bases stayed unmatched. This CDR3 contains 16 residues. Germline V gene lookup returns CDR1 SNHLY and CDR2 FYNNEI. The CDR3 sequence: CASRASGLAGAGEQYF. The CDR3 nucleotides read TGTGCCAGCAGGGCTTCAGGACTAGCGGGAGCGGGTGAGCAGTACTTC.

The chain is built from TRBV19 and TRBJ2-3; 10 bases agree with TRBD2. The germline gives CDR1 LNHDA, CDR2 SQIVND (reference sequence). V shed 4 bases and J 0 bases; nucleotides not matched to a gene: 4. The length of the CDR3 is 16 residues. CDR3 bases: TGTGCCAGTAGTACAGGACTAGCGGCTAGCACAGATACGCAGTATTTT. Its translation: CASSTGLAASTDTQYF.

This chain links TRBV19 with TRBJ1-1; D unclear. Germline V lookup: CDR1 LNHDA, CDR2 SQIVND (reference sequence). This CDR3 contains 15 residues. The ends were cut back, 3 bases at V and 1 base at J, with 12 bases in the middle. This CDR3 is CASSMARVANTEAFF. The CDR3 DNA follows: TGTGCCAGTAGTATGGCGCGGGTCGCGAACACTGAAGCTTTCTTT. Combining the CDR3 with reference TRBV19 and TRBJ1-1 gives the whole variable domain DGGITQSPKYLFRKEGQNVTLSCEQNLNHDAMYWYRQDPGQGLRLIYYSQIVNDFQKGDIAEGYSVSREKKESFPLTVTSAQKNPTAFYLCASSMARVANTEAFFGQGTRLTVV.

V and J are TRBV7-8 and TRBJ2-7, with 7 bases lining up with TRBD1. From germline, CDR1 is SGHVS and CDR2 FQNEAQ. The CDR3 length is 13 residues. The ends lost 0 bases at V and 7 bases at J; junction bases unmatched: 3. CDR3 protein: CASSLARTGEQYF. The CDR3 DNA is TGTGCCAGCAGCTTAGCAAGGACAGGAGAGCAGTACTTC. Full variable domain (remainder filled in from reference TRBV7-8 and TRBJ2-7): GAGVSQSPRYKVAKRGQDVALRCDPISGHVSLFWYQQALGQGPEFLTYFQNEAQLDKSGLPSDRFFAERPEGSVSTLKIQRTQQEDSAVYLCASSLARTGEQYFGPGTRLTVT.

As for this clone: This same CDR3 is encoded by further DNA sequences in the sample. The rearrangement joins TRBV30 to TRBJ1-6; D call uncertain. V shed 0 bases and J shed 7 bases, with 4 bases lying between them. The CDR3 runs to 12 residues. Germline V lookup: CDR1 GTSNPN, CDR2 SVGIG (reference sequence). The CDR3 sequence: CAWSVRNSPLHF. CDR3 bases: TGTGCCTGGAGTGTACGGAATTCACCCCTCCACTTT.

CDR3 nucleotide sequence: TGTGCCAGTACCGGGTGGGGGGGCACAGATACGCAGTATTTT. This translates into CASTGWGGTDTQYF. V and J are TRBV19 and TRBJ2-3; D possibly corresponds to TRBD2 (6 bases). The germline V gene has CDR1 LNHDA and CDR2 SQIVND (reference sequence). Trimming removed 7 bases at V and 1 base at J, with 12 bases between. CDR3 length: 14 amino acids.

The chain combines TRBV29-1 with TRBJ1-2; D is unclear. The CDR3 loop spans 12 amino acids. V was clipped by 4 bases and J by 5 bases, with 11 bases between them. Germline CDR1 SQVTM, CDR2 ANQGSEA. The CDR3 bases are TGCAGCGTTGGTAACAGCCAGTATGGCTACACCTTC. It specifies CSVGNSQYGYTF. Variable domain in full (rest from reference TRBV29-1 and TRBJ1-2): SAVISQKPSRDICQRGTSLTIQCQVDSQVTMMFWYRQQPGQSLTLIATANQGSEATYESGFVIDKFPISRPNLTFSTLTVSNMSPEDSSIYLCSVGNSQYGYTFGSGTRLTVV.

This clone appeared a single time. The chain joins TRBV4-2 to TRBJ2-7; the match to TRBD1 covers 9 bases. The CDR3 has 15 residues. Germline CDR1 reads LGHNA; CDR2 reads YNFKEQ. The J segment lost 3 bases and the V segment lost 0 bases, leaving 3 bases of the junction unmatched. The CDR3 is CASSQEGQGFYEQYF. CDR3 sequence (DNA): TGTGCCAGCAGCCAAGAAGGACAGGGGTTCTACGAGCAGTACTTC.

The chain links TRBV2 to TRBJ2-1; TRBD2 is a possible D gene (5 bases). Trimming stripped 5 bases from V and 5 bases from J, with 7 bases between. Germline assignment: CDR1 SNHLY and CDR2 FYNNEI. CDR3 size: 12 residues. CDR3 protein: CASSTRDNEQFF. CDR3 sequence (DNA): TGTGCCAGCAGTACTAGGGACAATGAGCAGTTCTTC.

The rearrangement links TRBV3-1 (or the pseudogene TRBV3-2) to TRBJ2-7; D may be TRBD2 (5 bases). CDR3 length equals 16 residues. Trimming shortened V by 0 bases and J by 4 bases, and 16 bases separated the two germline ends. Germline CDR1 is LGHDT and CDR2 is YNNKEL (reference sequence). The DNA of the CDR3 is TGTGCCAGCAGCCAAGATGGGAGCGTCCTCATTTACGAGCAGTACTTC. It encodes CASSQDGSVLIYEQYF.